This T cell receptor beta chain was identified during a study of blood T cell repertoires in COVID-19. The V end was cut by 5 bases, the J end by 0 bases, with 8 bases between. The CDR3 has 14 residues. Germline loops: CDR1 MDHEN, CDR2 SYDVKM. Clones were sequenced by immunoSEQ multiplex PCR, and TCRdb holds only the in-frame ones, with some missing. This table holds about 140,000 clones, roughly four fifths found once. The rearrangement links TRBV28 to TRBJ2-4; no definite D call. The clonotype comes from a woman aged 50 to 65 with active or convalescent COVID-19. The sample consisted of peripheral blood. The CDR3 loop is CASSPLLAKNIQYF. Written as DNA, the CDR3 is TGTGCCAGCAGTCCTTTACTAGCCAAAAACATTCAGTACTTC.